This entry lists 24 T cell receptor beta chains sequenced from one sample in a study of cytomegalovirus exposure and HLA in healthy donors. Primers included in the PCR were 60 Vbeta and 13 Jbeta primers. Libraries were prepared by immunoSEQ multiplex PCR; TCRdb keeps only in-frame clonotypes and omits some of them. Of about 190,000 clones listed, approximately 78% are singletons. Sequencing used PBMCs. These receptor sequences come from a woman younger than 30 in good health and CMV-seronegative.

CDR3 nucleotide sequence: TGTGCCAGTAGTATAGAGGGAGGACTAGGGACCGGGGAGCTGTTTTTT. It translates to CASSIEGGLGTGELFF. This rearrangement joins TRBV19 to TRBJ2-2; 7 nucleotides agree with TRBD2. There are 16 residues in the CDR3. With 0 bases clipped from V and 5 bases from J, the junction kept 6 bases outside the gene matches. CDR1 is LNHDA, CDR2 SQIVND, per germline (reference sequence).

The gene calls are TRBV6-5 and TRBJ2-3; 11 bases map to TRBD2. The V gene's germline CDR1 is MNHEY and CDR2 SVGAGI. The length of the CDR3 is 15 residues. V was pared by 5 bases and J by 5 bases, with 6 bases of the junction left unmatched. The CDR3 here is CASSGSGGAGDTQYF. The CDR3, as DNA: TGTGCCAGCAGTGGTAGCGGGGGGGCTGGAGATACGCAGTATTTT.

The chain employs TRBV15 and TRBJ2-1, with D unresolved. Trimming cost V 0 bases and J 8 bases, with 11 bases left between them. The V gene's germline CDR1 is LNHNV and CDR2 YYDKDF (reference sequence). The CDR3 totals 14 residues. The CDR3 DNA sequence: TGTGCCACCAGCAGAGATCATGGGCGCGATGAGCAGTTCTTC. Protein: CATSRDHGRDEQFF.

In regard to this clone: One end of the junction is discordant with germline, which a read error may explain. V is TRBV7-9 and J is TRBJ2-7; D may be TRBD1 (6 bases). In germline, CDR1 is SEHNR, CDR2 FQNEAQ (reference sequence). CDR3 size: 17 residues. CDR3 amino acids: CSSSFRRKGTPMYEQYF. CDR3 sequence (DNA): TGTTCCAGCAGCTTTAGGCGAAAGGGGACACCGATGTACGAGCAGTACTTC.

V usage is TRBV7-2 and J usage is TRBJ2-1; 12 bases are shared with TRBD2. CDR1 and CDR2 from the germline V gene are SGHTA and FQGNSA. The CDR3 sequence is 16 residues long. J gave up 6 bases and V 1 base, and 4 bases lay outside the gene matches. CDR3 amino acids: CASSLVGTSGRNEQFF. CDR3 DNA sequence: TGTGCCAGCAGCTTAGTAGGGACTAGCGGGCGCAATGAGCAGTTCTTC.

The rearrangement uses TRBV5-4 and TRBJ2-3; TRBD2 aligns across 8 bases. V lost 0 bases and J lost 2; bases outside the gene matches: 5. Germline loops: CDR1 SGHNT, CDR2 YYREEE (reference sequence). The CDR3 runs to 16 residues. For the CDR3, the DNA is TGTGCCAGCAGCTTGGGCGGGGGGCTTACCACAGATACGCAGTATTTT. It is translated as CASSLGGGLTTDTQYF.

The V and J genes are TRBV6-5 and TRBJ1-6, with D possibly being TRBD1 (5 bases). Germline-derived CDR1 and CDR2 are MNHEY and SVGAGI. The CDR3 extends over 15 amino acids. V lost 8 bases, J lost 8 bases, and 19 bases lay in between. As DNA, the CDR3 is TGTGCCAGCGAACCCGGGACGGCGGGACATTCACCCCTCCACTTT. Translation gives CASEPGTAGHSPLHF.

The chain couples TRBV14 to TRBJ1-2; no clear D gene. Deletions cut 0 bases from V and 6 bases from J, with 14 bases between. The CDR3 has 15 residues. CDR1 is SGHDN, CDR2 FVKESK, per germline. This CDR3 reads CASSQDTTPRDGYTF. The CDR3 DNA follows: TGTGCCAGCAGCCAAGATACTACTCCTCGGGATGGCTACACCTTC.

Concerning this clone itself: One junction end disagrees with the germline gene, perhaps due to a read error. The V and J genes are TRBV5-6 and TRBJ1-6; TRBD1 matches at 7 bases. Germline V lookup: CDR1 SGHDT, CDR2 YYEEEE. The CDR3 is made up of 13 amino acids. The CDR3 nucleotides read TGTGCCAGCAGCTTGGGGACAGGAAGCCGTTCAGACTTT. Amino acids: CASSLGTGSRSDF.

The V call is TRBV7-6, the J call TRBJ2-7; perhaps TRBD1 as D (5 bases). The CDR3 consists of 15 residues. V was trimmed by 5 bases and J by 0 bases, leaving 14 bases between them. Germline values: CDR1 SGHVS, CDR2 FNYEAQ. The CDR3 here is CASSLDTMTSYEQYF. CDR3 bases: TGTGCCAGCAGCCTGGACACAATGACCTCCTACGAGCAGTACTTC.

The chain couples TRBV27 to TRBJ2-1; TRBD1 is a possible D gene (6 bases). Trimming cost V 7 bases and J 4 bases, with 17 bases left between them. CDR1 is MNHEY, CDR2 SMNVEV, per germline (reference sequence). This CDR3 contains 15 residues. The CDR3 DNA reads as TGTGCCAGCACCCCGGTTCAGGGGCTGTACAATGAGCAGTTCTTC. This codes for CASTPVQGLYNEQFF.

This chain connects TRBV5-1 to TRBJ1-2; D gene ambiguous. The CDR3 consists of 13 residues. Trimming took off 0 bases at V and 2 bases at J, with 5 bases between the two ends. Germline V gene lookup returns CDR1 SGHRS and CDR2 YFSETQ. The CDR3 DNA reads TGCGCCAGCAGCTTGGTTCAGAACTATGGCTACACCTTC. Encoded protein: CASSLVQNYGYTF.

The V and J genes are TRBV25-1 and TRBJ2-3, with 7 bases lining up with TRBD1. This CDR3 is built from 16 residues. Trimming took 2 bases from V and 0 from J; bases not matched to a gene: 5. CDR1 is MGHDK and CDR2 is SYGVNS in the germline V gene. CDR3 nucleotide sequence: TGTGCCAGCAGTGAACTAGGACAGGAAAGCACAGATACGCAGTATTTT. As protein: CASSELGQESTDTQYF.

The chain employs TRBV27 and TRBJ2-7; 12 bases are shared with TRBD2. The CDR3 sequence is 14 residues long. After removal of 8 bases from V and 0 bases from J, the junction contained 2 bases not matched to a gene. CDR1 is MNHEY and CDR2 is SMNVEV in the germline V gene (reference sequence). The CDR3 loop is CASSTSGSSYEQYF. The CDR3 region has the DNA TGTGCCAGCTCGACTAGCGGGAGCTCCTACGAGCAGTACTTC.

The rearrangement links TRBV27 to TRBJ1-6; 9 bases agree with TRBD1. The germline CDR1 and CDR2 sequences are MNHEY and SMNVEV (reference sequence). The length of the CDR3 is 15 residues. V trimming: 3 bases; J trimming: 6 bases; junction bases outside the gene matches: 3. The CDR3 protein is CASSFVGQGNSPLHF. CDR3 DNA sequence: TGTGCCAGCAGTTTTGTGGGACAGGGTAATTCACCCCTCCACTTT.

The genes are TRBV15 and TRBJ2-7; D possibly corresponds to TRBD2 (6 bases). This CDR3 contains 14 residues. V was clipped by 1 base and J by 2 bases, with 9 bases between them. In germline, CDR1 is LNHNV, CDR2 YYDKDF (reference sequence). As DNA, the CDR3 is TGTGCCACCAGCAGAGGAAGGGAGGCCTACGAGCAGTACTTC. Translation: CATSRGREAYEQYF.

The table lists this clone with many counts. The chain carries TRBV19 and TRBJ2-1; 8 positions match TRBD1. After removal of 5 bases from V and 11 bases from J, the junction contained 14 bases not matched to a gene. This CDR3 region has 15 residues. Germline V gene data show CDR1 as LNHDA and CDR2 as SQIVND (reference sequence). CDR3 coding DNA: TGTGCCAGTAGTCTCGGGACAGGACCCGGACCTAAGCAGTTCTTC. Translated, it gives CASSLGTGPGPKQFF.

The chain has TRBV5-5 and TRBJ2-3, with D unclear. The CDR3 loop spans 14 amino acids. V lost 1 base, J lost 3 bases, and 9 bases lay in between. Germline V CDR1 and CDR2: SGHKS, YYEKEE (reference sequence). The CDR3 sequence: CASSLPEPTDTQYF. As DNA, the CDR3 is TGTGCCAGCAGCTTGCCAGAACCGACAGATACGCAGTATTTT.

The chain uses TRBV7-9 and TRBJ2-1, with 10 bases matching TRBD1. The germline V gene has CDR1 SEHNR and CDR2 FQNEAQ (reference sequence). The CDR3 covers 14 residues. The J segment lost 10 bases and the V segment lost 5 bases, leaving 8 bases of the junction unmatched. CDR3 in DNA: TGTGCCAGCAGCCGAGGGACAGGGGCGAAGGAGCAGTTCTTC. As protein: CASSRGTGAKEQFF.

The genes are TRBV28 and TRBJ2-7; 10 nucleotides agree with TRBD2. This CDR3 comprises 13 residues. V lost 8 bases to trimming and J lost 2 bases; unmatched junction nucleotides: 3. In germline, CDR1 is MDHEN, CDR2 SYDVKM. In DNA, the CDR3 is TGTGCCAGCGCTAGCGGGGGAACCTACGAGCAGTACTTC. Amino acid sequence: CASASGGTYEQYF.

V is TRBV5-1 and J is TRBJ1-2, with TRBD1 as a possible D gene (5 bases). V dropped 3 bases and J dropped 6 bases, with 27 bases sitting between them. This CDR3 contains 18 residues. Germline-derived CDR1 and CDR2 are SGHRS and YFSETQ. In DNA form, the CDR3 reads TGCGCCAGCAGCTCCCACGGCCCGACAGCCCGAGCGTCAGATGGCTACACCTTC. As protein: CASSSHGPTARASDGYTF.

This clone is a singleton in its sample. This chain uses TRBV27 with TRBJ2-7, with TRBD2 matching 7 bases. With V trimmed by 4 bases and J by 7 bases, 7 bases remained unmatched. This CDR3 is 13 amino acids long. Germline values: CDR1 MNHEY, CDR2 SMNVEV (reference sequence). As DNA, the CDR3 is TGTGCCAGCAGTTCGGTGGCGGGAGTTGAGCAGTACTTC. This codes for CASSSVAGVEQYF.

A single count supports this clone. This sequence joins TRBV6-5 and TRBJ1-3, with 9 bases aligning to TRBD1. Unmatched junction bases numbered 5, after V lost 2 bases and J lost 9 bases. CDR3 length: 14 residues. Germline assignment: CDR1 MNHEY and CDR2 SVGAGI. The CDR3 DNA is TGTGCCAGCAGTTACCCCGGACAGGGGAGCACCATATATTTT. Protein product: CASSYPGQGSTIYF.

The chain uses TRBV7-9 and TRBJ2-7, with 8 bases fitting TRBD1. This CDR3 has 17 residues. Unmatched junction bases numbered 9, after V lost 2 bases and J lost 0 bases. Germline CDR1 is SEHNR and CDR2 is FQNEAQ (reference sequence). CDR3 sequence reads: CASSLPEQGGSSYEQYF. CDR3 in DNA: TGTGCCAGCAGCTTACCAGAACAGGGGGGAAGCTCCTACGAGCAGTACTTC.